This passage covers 12 T cell receptor beta chains from one sample sequenced in a study of human T cells and chemical hapten exposure. The sample's time point: pre-sensitization, week 0. Treatment given: therapeutic diphenylcyclopropenone sensitization with weekly scalp DPC. TCRdb independently ran MiXCR on the RACE reads; one entry per CDR3 protein. The table shows about 120,000 distinct CDR3 sequences, with roughly 13% occurring only once. The source was whole blood, collected in connection with sensitization to the hapten diphenylcyclopropenone (DPC). Receptors originate from a woman younger than 35 with alopecia areata. Some clones in this sample may be carry-over from other donors' samples.

This clonotype was counted between two and nine times. The chain has TRBV6-6 and TRBJ2-7; D ambiguous. Germline CDR1 and CDR2: MNHNY and SVGAGI (reference sequence). The CDR3 is 17 residues long. Trimming removed 6 bases from V and 1 base from J, with 22 bases in between. CDR3 DNA sequence: TGTGCCAGCAGACGTCCGACGCCGGCCCTTCAATCCTACGAGCAGTACTTC. Amino acid sequence: CASRRPTPALQSYEQYF.

The gene calls are TRBV12-3 or TRBV12-4 and TRBJ1-1, with D perhaps matching TRBD1 (5 bases). This CDR3 spans 18 amino acids. The ends were cut back, 6 bases at V and 5 bases at J, with 28 bases in the middle. The CDR3, as DNA: TGTGCCAGCAGCCTAGGGGATGTAGGGAGGGGAGGACGGACTGAAGCTTTCTTT. It is translated as CASSLGDVGRGGRTEAFF.

By share of the sample, this clonotype is medium-sized. This sequence joins TRBV7-9 and TRBJ1-2, with a tentative D call TRBD1 (5 bases). This CDR3 has 14 amino acids. Trimming took 2 bases from V and 5 from J, leaving 12 bases between them. Germline assignment: CDR1 SEHNR and CDR2 FQNEAQ (reference sequence). The CDR3 nucleotides are TGTGCCAGCAGCTTACAGGGAGGAACTTATGGCTACACCTTC. This encodes CASSLQGGTYGYTF.

This rearrangement joins TRBV7-9 to TRBJ2-7; D ambiguous. Germline-derived CDR1 and CDR2 are SEHNR and FQNEAQ (reference sequence). With 5 bases removed from V and 5 bases from J, the gap between germline ends came to 13 bases. The CDR3 spans 13 residues. CDR3 loop: CASSLPGTDEQYF. The CDR3 DNA sequence: TGTGCCAGCAGCCTCCCGGGTACCGACGAGCAGTACTTC.

The chain has TRBV29-1 and TRBJ2-2, with D uncertain. The germline CDR1 and CDR2 sequences are SQVTM and ANQGSEA. The germline V and J ends were trimmed by 5 bases and 4 bases, with 14 bases remaining between them. CDR3 length: 14 amino acids. CDR3 sequence (DNA): TGCAGCGTTTCGGTTAGTGGTAGCACCGGGGAGCTGTTTTTT. Translating gives CSVSVSGSTGELFF.

This clonotype was seen repeatedly, ten times or more. This chain uses TRBV11-2 with TRBJ1-6; 8 bases line up with TRBD1. V shed 5 bases, J shed 6 bases, and the junction held 9 bases outside the gene matches. This CDR3 has 16 residues. Germline V gene sequence: CDR1 SGHAT, CDR2 FQNNGV. The CDR3 loop is CASSGGGQASNSPLHF. The CDR3 coding sequence is TGTGCCAGCAGCGGGGGGGGACAGGCTTCTAATTCACCCCTCCACTTT.

The V and J genes are TRBV29-1 and TRBJ2-7, with D tentatively TRBD1 (6 bases). The V end was cut by 5 bases, the J end by 4 bases, with 12 bases between. The CDR3 spans 12 residues. Germline CDR1 is SQVTM and CDR2 is ANQGSEA. The DNA of the CDR3 is TGCAGCGTTTCGGGACATCATTACGAGCAGTACTTC. As protein: CSVSGHHYEQYF.

The table lists this clonotype with many counts. In DNA form, the CDR3 reads TGTGCCAGCAGGGGACTAGCGGGGGGCTACGAGCAGTACTTC. It yields the protein CASRGLAGGYEQYF. The genes are TRBV6-2 or TRBV6-3 and TRBJ2-7; TRBD2 aligns across 15 bases. The CDR3 loop spans 14 amino acids. CDR1 is MNHEY, CDR2 SVGEGT, per germline. The V and J ends lost 6 bases and 3 bases, in that order; junction bases with no gene match: 0.

This chain joins TRBV6-6 and TRBJ2-4; the D is unclear. This CDR3 is built from 13 residues. Germline V gene data show CDR1 as MNHNY and CDR2 as SVGAGI (reference sequence). V was clipped by 0 bases and J by 8 bases, with 8 bases between them. The CDR3 DNA reads as TGTGCCAGCAGTTACTCGGCGGCAGACATTCAGTACTTC. It codes for CASSYSAADIQYF.

This clonotype was detected many times. This chain uses TRBV7-9 with TRBJ2-6, with no clear D. Germline V gives CDR1 SEHNR, CDR2 FQNEAQ (reference sequence). The CDR3 runs 17 residues. The V and J ends lost 2 bases and 2 bases respectively, with 13 bases between them. This chain's CDR3 is CASSLRGSVAGANVLTF. The CDR3 region has the DNA TGTGCCAGCAGCTTACGTGGCTCGGTCGCTGGGGCCAACGTCCTGACTTTC.

This clonotype appeared a few times. The chain recombines TRBV20-1 with TRBJ2-7; 11 nucleotides align to TRBD1. The germline V gene has CDR1 DFQATT and CDR2 SNEGSKA (reference sequence). The V segment lost 6 bases and the J segment 4 bases; nucleotides outside the gene matches: 11. The CDR3 has 15 residues. The DNA of the CDR3 is TGCAGTGCGATCCCGGCGGGACAGGGGGTTTACGAGCAGTACTTC. Amino acids: CSAIPAGQGVYEQYF.

The chain carries TRBV27 and TRBJ2-7, with D possibly matching TRBD1 (6 bases). There are 17 residues in the CDR3. Germline V gene data show CDR1 as MNHEY and CDR2 as SMNVEV (reference sequence). V lost 6 bases and J lost 2, with 23 bases in between. CDR3 DNA: TGTGCCAGCAGCCGAGGGGGTCGTCGGTACCAACCCTACGAGCAGTACTTC. Its protein product is CASSRGGRRYQPYEQYF.